The clone carrying this TCR beta chain has only a few counts. Library preparation (for TCRbeta) was performed with unique molecular identifiers. Each CDR3 protein gets one entry after TCRdb re-called the PCR reads with MiXCR. The sample has fewer than 400,000 distinct CDR3 sequences, roughly 22% seen once; the top ten hold approximately 3.8%. The CDR3 is 15 amino acids. The germline CDR1 and CDR2 sequences are SEHNR and FQNEAQ (reference sequence). Losses at the gene ends were 0 bases for V and 5 bases for J; bases not matched to a gene: 6. This entry belongs to a study of T-cell reconstitution after alpha-beta-depleted transplantation in children.

Sequences were derived from PBMCs from the stem cell graft donor, sampled from the stem cell graft. The TCR originated in a human donor who donated a stem cell graft to a child with acute myeloid leukemia. The chain carries TRBV7-9 and TRBJ2-7, with 8 bases lining up with TRBD2. The CDR3: CASSLAGLGTHEQYF. The DNA of the CDR3 is TGTGCCAGCAGCTTAGCGGGACTAGGAACCCACGAGCAGTACTTC.